The rows below give T cell receptor beta chains drawn from one sample of a study of beta chain features in type 1 diabetes. Assay used: immunoSEQ multiplex PCR; TCRdb lists only in-frame clones, some missing. The sample lists around 250,000 clones; around 13% were seen once. Material for sequencing was naive CD4+ T cells from blood. All receptors come from a man aged 25 to 40 with type 1 diabetes. The CDR3 runs from the conserved cysteine through the conserved F or W. The D gene is left open where the match is weak. Only some rows state a clone size, as once, few, many or a class for expanded clones.

D | size | J | V | DNA | CDR3
. | . | TRBJ2-3 | TRBV4-1 | TGCGCCAGCAGCCAAGTGGGGCAAATCGATACGCAGTATTTT | CASSQVGQIDTQYF
. | few | TRBJ2-7 | TRBV7-9 | TGTGCCAGCAGCTTAGACGGACAGTTCTCCTACGAGCAGTACTTC | CASSLDGQFSYEQYF
TRBD1 | . | TRBJ2-2 | TRBV9 | TGTGCCAGCAGCGAAACGACAGGGCCCGGGGAGCTGTTTTTT | CASSETTGPGELFF
TRBD1 | few | TRBJ2-7 | TRBV5-1 | TGCGCCAGCAGCACCGGACAGGAGCCCTACGAGCAGTACTTC | CASSTGQEPYEQYF
. | few | TRBJ2-5 | TRBV15 | TGTGCCACCAGCAGAGATCGGGGGACGGAGACCCAGTACTTC | CATSRDRGTETQYF
TRBD1 | . | TRBJ2-3 | TRBV11-2 | TGTGCCAGCAGACTGACCGGGACAGGGGGAGCAGATACGCAGTATTTT | CASRLTGTGGADTQYF
. | . | TRBJ1-1 | TRBV30 | TGTGCCTGGAGTTCCCAGGGGCGGAACACTGAAGCTTTCTTT | CAWSSQGRNTEAFF
. | few | TRBJ1-2 | TRBV30 | TGTGCCTGGAGTGTACAGGGCTTATACCACACCTTC | CAWSVQGLYHTF
TRBD2 | few | TRBJ2-2 | TRBV5-1 | TGCGCCAGCAGCGGCGGGAGGGAGAACACCGGGGAGCTGTTTTTT | CASSGGRENTGELFF
TRBD2 | . | TRBJ2-7 | TRBV10-3 | TGTGCCATCAGTGAGTCCGCCGGACTAGCGGGTGCGGTGCAGTACTTC | CAISESAGLAGAVQYF
. | few | TRBJ1-2 | TRBV11-2 | TGTGCCAGCAGCTTCGGGATGTATGGCTACACCTTC | CASSFGMYGYTF
TRBD2 | . | TRBJ2-1 | TRBV30 | TGTGCCTGGAGGGGCATAAGGGGTCTAGCGGGAGGGCGGCCCCAATACAATGAGCAGTTCTTC | CAWRGIRGLAGGRPQYNEQFF
TRBD1 | . | TRBJ2-1 | TRBV6-6 | TGTGCCAGCAGCCCCGGGACAGGATTTATCGGGCAGTTCTTC | CASSPGTGFIGQFF
. | . | TRBJ1-1 | TRBV7-9 | TGTGCCAGCAGTTTATATGACACAACAAACACTGAAGCTTTCTTT | CASSLYDTTNTEAFF
TRBD1 | few | TRBJ1-1 | TRBV11-1 | TGTGCCAGCAGGCGACAGGGGGCTGAAGCTTTCTTT | CASRRQGAEAFF
. | few | TRBJ1-5 | TRBV30 | TGTGCCTTTTCGGCTGGCGGGAGCAATCAGCCCCAGCATTTT | CAFSAGGSNQPQHF
TRBD1 | . | TRBJ1-6 | TRBV25-1 | TGTGCCAGCAGTGACAGCTGGACAGGGAGGAATTCACCCCTCCACTTT | CASSDSWTGRNSPLHF
. | . | TRBJ2-5 | TRBV12-5 | TGTGCTAGTGCCATTAACCAGGGGCTCGACTTC | CASAINQGLDF
TRBD1 | . | TRBJ2-5 | TRBV30 | TGTGCCGGACAGGGGGCGCTGGAGACCCAGTACTTC | CAGQGALETQYF
TRBD1 | . | TRBJ1-1 | TRBV7-2 | TGTGCCAGCAGACTACGGACAGGGAGAAACACTGAAGCTTTCTTT | CASRLRTGRNTEAFF
. | . | TRBJ2-3 | TRBV19 | TGTGCCAGTAGTATAGATAAGGGAGCGGATACGCAGTATTTT | CASSIDKGADTQYF
TRBD1 | few | TRBJ2-5 | TRBV5-6 | TGTGCCAGCAGCTGGGGGACAGGCGGGCTTGGAGAGACCCAGTACTTC | CASSWGTGGLGETQYF
TRBD1 | few | TRBJ1-1 | TRBV30 | TGTGCCTGGAGGACCCCGGGACAGGGTCCTGAAGCTTTCTTT | CAWRTPGQGPEAFF
. | . | TRBJ1-1 | TRBV19 | TGTGCCAGTACCATGAGGGAGGTTCTGGGAGGGACGATGACTGAAGCTTTCTTT | CASTMREVLGGTMTEAFF
TRBD1 | few | TRBJ1-2 | TRBV5-1 | TGCGCCAGCAGCGCTGGGACAGCTTATGGCTACACCTTC | CASSAGTAYGYTF
. | . | TRBJ2-1 | TRBV7-9 | TGTGCCAGCAGCCCGAGCAGGGACTACAATGAGCAGTTCTTC | CASSPSRDYNEQFF
TRBD1 | few | TRBJ1-4 | TRBV29-1 | TGCAGCGTCACGATTGGGGGACAGACAAATGAAAAACTGTTTTTT | CSVTIGGQTNEKLFF
. | . | TRBJ1-2 | TRBV14 | TGTGCCAGCAGCCAGACTATACAGGGAGTCCCTAACTATGGCTACACCTTC | CASSQTIQGVPNYGYTF
. | . | TRBJ2-7 | TRBV7-2 | TGTGCCAGCAGCTTAGGGAGGCATCAATACGAGCAGTACTTC | CASSLGRHQYEQYF
. | few | TRBJ2-2 | TRBV19 | TGTGCCAGCAGGAGAGTAAGCGGGAACACCGGGGAGCTGTTTTTT | CASRRVSGNTGELFF
TRBD2 | few | TRBJ2-7 | TRBV10-3 | TGTGCCATCAAACGGACTAGCGGGACCTACGAGCAGTACTTC | CAIKRTSGTYEQYF
TRBD2 | . | TRBJ2-1 | TRBV11-2 | TGTGCCAGCAGCTTAAGGCCTAGCGGGAGGGATGAGCAGTTCTTC | CASSLRPSGRDEQFF
TRBD1 | few | TRBJ2-6 | TRBV11-2 | TGTGCCAGCAGCCCCCCGGGACAGGGGGCGGCGGGGGCCAACGTCCTGACTTTC | CASSPPGQGAAGANVLTF
TRBD1 | few | TRBJ1-1 | TRBV6-5 | TGTGCCAGCAGCCACAGGGGGCAGAACACTGAAGCTTTCTTT | CASSHRGQNTEAFF
TRBD2 | few | TRBJ2-1 | TRBV9 | TGTGCCAGCAGCTTCGTAAGCGGGACCTACAATGAGCAGTTCTTC | CASSFVSGTYNEQFF
TRBD1 | few | TRBJ1-1 | TRBV4-2 | TGTGCCAGCAGCCAAGAAGGTAGCCGCGGGACAGGGAGAACTGAAGCTTTCTTT | CASSQEGSRGTGRTEAFF
TRBD1 | few | TRBJ2-7 | TRBV29-1 | TGCAGCGTTGGGAGGACAGGGTACGAGCAGTACTTC | CSVGRTGYEQYF
. | few | TRBJ2-7 | TRBV11-2 | TGTGCCAGCAGCTTAGGTGCAACGAGCTCCTACGAGCAGTACTTC | CASSLGATSSYEQYF
TRBD2 | few | TRBJ2-1 | TRBV4-1 | TGCGCCAGCAGCCAAGATCTTGCTAGCGGGAGTGGGAATGAGCAGTTCTTC | CASSQDLASGSGNEQFF
TRBD1 | . | TRBJ2-1 | TRBV4-1 | TGCGCCAGCAGCCAAGTTCAGGGGGCTTCCTACAATGAGCAGTTCTTC | CASSQVQGASYNEQFF
TRBD2 | few | TRBJ2-7 | TRBV19 | TGTGCCAGTAGCATCCCCGGACTAGCGGGAGTGGATGAGCAGTACTTC | CASSIPGLAGVDEQYF
. | few | TRBJ1-5 | TRBV6-6 | TGTGCCAGCAGTTACCTTAGCAATCAGCCCCAGCATTTT | CASSYLSNQPQHF
TRBD2 | few | TRBJ2-1 | TRBV4-2 | TGTGCCAGCAGTGAGGGCGGGGGAGATTACAATGAGCAGTTCTTC | CASSEGGGDYNEQFF
TRBD2 | few | TRBJ2-3 | TRBV6-5 | TGTGCCAGCAGGCGGGGGGGGCCGGATACGCAGTATTTT | CASRRGGPDTQYF
TRBD1 | . | TRBJ1-1 | TRBV6-5 | TGTGCCAGCAGTTACGGACAGGGTTCGTCCGCTTTCTTT | CASSYGQGSSAFF
. | few | TRBJ2-7 | TRBV7-2 | TGTGCCAGCAGCGCCTACATAGCGGAGCAGTACTTC | CASSAYIAEQYF
. | once | TRBJ1-6 | TRBV5-1 | TGCGCCAGCAGGGACAGAGAGGATTCACCCCTCCACTTT | CASRDREDSPLHF
. | few | TRBJ2-7 | TRBV18 | TGTGCCAGCTCACCAGGAGGGCCAACCTACGAGCAGTACTTC | CASSPGGPTYEQYF